The sequence of this T cell receptor beta chain was determined in a study of identifying expanded T cells in peripheral blood. Broader study findings: Over around two and four weeks, about 16.4 and 19 clones changed, versus approximately 1.2 between replicates. Roughly two-week clone count variance significantly increased as total template count grew.

Profiled with immunoSEQ multiplex PCR; TCRdb holds only in-frame clones, not every one. The sample has tens of thousands of clones, around 84% seen once. V dropped 4 bases and J dropped 3 bases, with 18 bases sitting between them. CDR1 SGHDT and CDR2 YYEEEE come from the germline V gene. The length of the CDR3 is 16 residues. Concerning this clone itself: Its specificity is unknown.

The chain joins TRBV5-6 to TRBJ2-3; either TRBD1 or TRBD2 may fit D (5 bases each). This clonotype was obtained from a person aged 18 to 70 in good health. The sequenced sample was blood. The CDR3 loop is CASSGDGARVTDTQYF. In nucleotides, the CDR3 is TGTGCCAGCAGCGGGGACGGGGCCCGAGTTACAGATACGCAGTATTTT.